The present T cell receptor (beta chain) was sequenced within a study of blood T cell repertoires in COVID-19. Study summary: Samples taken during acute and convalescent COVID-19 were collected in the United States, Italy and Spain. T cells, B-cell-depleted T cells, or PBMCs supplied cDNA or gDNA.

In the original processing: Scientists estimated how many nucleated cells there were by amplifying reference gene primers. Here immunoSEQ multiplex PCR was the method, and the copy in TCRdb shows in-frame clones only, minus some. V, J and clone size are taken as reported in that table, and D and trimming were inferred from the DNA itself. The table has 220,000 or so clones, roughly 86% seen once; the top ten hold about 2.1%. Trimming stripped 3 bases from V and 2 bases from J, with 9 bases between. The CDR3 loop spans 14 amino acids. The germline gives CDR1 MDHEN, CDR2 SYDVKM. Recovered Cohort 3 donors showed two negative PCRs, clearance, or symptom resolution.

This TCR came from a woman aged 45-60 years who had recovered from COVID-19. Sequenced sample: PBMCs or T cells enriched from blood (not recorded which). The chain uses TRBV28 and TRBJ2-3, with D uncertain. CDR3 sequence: CASSLLVDTDTQYF. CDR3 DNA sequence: TGTGCCAGCAGTTTGCTAGTCGACACAGATACGCAGTATTTT. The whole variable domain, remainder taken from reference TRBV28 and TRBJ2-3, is DVKVTQSSRYLVKRTGEKVFLECVQDMDHENMFWYRQDPGLGLRLIYFSYDVKMKEKGDIPEGYSVSREKKERFSLILESASTNQTSMYLCASSLLVDTDTQYFGPGTRLTVL.